These 2 T cell receptor beta chains share one sample of origin, sequenced in a study of shared clonotypes between healthy human individuals. Some clones are missing from TCRdb's copy, which holds only in-frame ones; the method was immunoSEQ multiplex PCR. The sample records 2 million to 2.5 million clones, roughly 95% being singletons. Material: naive CD4+ T cells sorted from blood. The subset: CD45RA+ positively selected. The source is a man between 18 and 29 years old in good health.

The chain links TRBV5-1 to TRBJ2-3; 11 bases match TRBD2. V dropped 7 bases and J dropped 8; count of bases not matched to a gene: 9. This CDR3 has 14 residues. Per the germline V gene, CDR1 is SGHRS and CDR2 is YFSETQ. Written as DNA, the CDR3 is TGCGCCAGCCAGACTAGCGGGGCTGCGGCTACGCAGTATTTT. Protein sequence: CASQTSGAAATQYF.

This clone was recorded only once. The V gene is TRBV5-1, the J gene TRBJ2-1, with TRBD2 identical over 13 bases. The ends lost 4 bases at V and 5 bases at J; junction bases unmatched: 6. This CDR3 spans 16 amino acids. Germline V gene lookup returns CDR1 SGHRS and CDR2 YFSETQ. The CDR3 loop is CASSGSGTSGNNEQFF. The CDR3 DNA reads TGCGCCAGCAGCGGTTCCGGGACTAGCGGGAACAATGAGCAGTTCTTC.